Included here is one T cell receptor beta chain sequence, with context. Its antigen is still unknown. The data are from a study of resident and recirculating memory T cells in vitiligo. The overall study: No cells were sorted; samples were homogenized just before genomic DNA extraction.

The CDR3 runs to 14 residues. V gave up 5 bases and J gave up 7 bases; unmatched junction bases: 8. The germline CDR1 and CDR2 sequences are SGHNT and YYREEE (reference sequence). TCRdb's table, derived via immunoSEQ multiplex PCR, lists solely in-frame clones and lacks some. The table shows tens of thousands of clones, with 90% to 95% occurring only once. Patients who had received treatment within the previous three months were excluded. Study-wide results and caveats: Vitiligo lesions lacked a unique dominant clone, and clonality varied.

The material sequenced was blood. This clonotype was obtained from a male donor with vitiligo. J is TRBJ2-2 and V is TRBV5-4; 7 nucleotides agree with TRBD2. CDR3 loop: CASRPSGMDGELFF. The CDR3 DNA follows: TGTGCCAGCAGACCCAGCGGGATGGACGGGGAGCTGTTTTTT.